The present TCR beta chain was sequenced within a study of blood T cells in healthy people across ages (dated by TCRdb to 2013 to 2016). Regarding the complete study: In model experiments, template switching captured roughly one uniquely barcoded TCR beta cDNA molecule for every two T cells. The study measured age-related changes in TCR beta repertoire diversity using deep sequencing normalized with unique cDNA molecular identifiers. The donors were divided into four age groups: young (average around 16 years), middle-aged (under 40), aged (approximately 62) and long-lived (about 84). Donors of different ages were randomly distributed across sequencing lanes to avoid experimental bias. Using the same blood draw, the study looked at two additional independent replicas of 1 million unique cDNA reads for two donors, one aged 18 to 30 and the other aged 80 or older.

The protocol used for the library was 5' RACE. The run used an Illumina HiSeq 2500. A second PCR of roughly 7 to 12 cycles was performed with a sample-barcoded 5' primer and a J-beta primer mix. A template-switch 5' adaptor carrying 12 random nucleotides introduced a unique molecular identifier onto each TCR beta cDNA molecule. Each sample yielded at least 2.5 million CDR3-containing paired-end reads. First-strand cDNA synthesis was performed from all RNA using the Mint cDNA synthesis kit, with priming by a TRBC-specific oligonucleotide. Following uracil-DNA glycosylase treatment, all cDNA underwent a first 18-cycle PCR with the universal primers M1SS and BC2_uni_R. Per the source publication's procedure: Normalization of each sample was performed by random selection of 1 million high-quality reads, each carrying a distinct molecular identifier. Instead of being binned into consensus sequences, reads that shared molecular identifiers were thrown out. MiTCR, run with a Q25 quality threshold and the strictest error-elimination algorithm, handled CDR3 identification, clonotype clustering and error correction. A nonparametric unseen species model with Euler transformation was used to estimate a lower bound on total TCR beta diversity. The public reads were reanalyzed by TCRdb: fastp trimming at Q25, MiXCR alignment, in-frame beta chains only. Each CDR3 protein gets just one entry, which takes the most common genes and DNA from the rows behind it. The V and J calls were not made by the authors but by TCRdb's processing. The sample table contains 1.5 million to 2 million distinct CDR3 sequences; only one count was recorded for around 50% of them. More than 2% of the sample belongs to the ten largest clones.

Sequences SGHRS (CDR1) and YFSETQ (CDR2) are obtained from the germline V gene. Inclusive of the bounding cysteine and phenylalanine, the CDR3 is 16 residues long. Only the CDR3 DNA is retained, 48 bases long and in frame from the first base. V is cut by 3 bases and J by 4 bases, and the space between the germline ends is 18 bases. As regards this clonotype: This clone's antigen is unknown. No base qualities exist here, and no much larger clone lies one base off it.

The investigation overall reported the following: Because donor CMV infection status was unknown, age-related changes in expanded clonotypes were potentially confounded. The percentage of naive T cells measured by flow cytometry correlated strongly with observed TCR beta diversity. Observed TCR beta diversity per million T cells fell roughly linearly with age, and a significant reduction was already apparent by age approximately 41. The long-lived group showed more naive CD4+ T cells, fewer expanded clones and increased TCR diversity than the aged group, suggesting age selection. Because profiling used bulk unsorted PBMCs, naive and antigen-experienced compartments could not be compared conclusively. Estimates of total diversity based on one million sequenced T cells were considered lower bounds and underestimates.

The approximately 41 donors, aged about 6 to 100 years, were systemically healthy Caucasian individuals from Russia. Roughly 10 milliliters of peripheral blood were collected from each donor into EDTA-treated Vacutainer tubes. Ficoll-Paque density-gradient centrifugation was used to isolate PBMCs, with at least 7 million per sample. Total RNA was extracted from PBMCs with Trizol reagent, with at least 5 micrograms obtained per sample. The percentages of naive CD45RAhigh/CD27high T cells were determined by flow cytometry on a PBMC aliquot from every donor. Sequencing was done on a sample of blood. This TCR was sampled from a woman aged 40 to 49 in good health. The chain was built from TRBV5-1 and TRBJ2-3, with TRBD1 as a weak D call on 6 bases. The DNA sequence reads TGCGCCAGCAGCTCCGGACAGACGATTACCCCAGATACGCAGTATTTT. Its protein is CASSSGQTITPDTQYF. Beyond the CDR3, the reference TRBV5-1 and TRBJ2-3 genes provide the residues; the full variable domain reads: KAGVTQTPRYLIKTRGQQVTLSCSPISGHRSVSWYQQTPGQGLQFLFEYFSETQRNKGNFPGRFSGRQFSNSRSEMNVSTLELGDSALYLCASSSGQTITPDTQYFGPGTRLTVL.